This T cell receptor (beta chain) was captured by sequencing in a study of B cell selection in AIRE deficiency. With regard to this clone: What it recognizes is unknown.

Trimming took 0 bases from V and 5 from J; bases not matched to a gene: 3. There are 16 residues in the CDR3. Germline V CDR1 and CDR2: LGHNA, YNFKEQ. Regulatory T cells were sorted as CD4+CD25hiCD127low/negative cells. Profiling relied on immunoSEQ multiplex PCR, and the TCRdb table lists in-frame clones only, not all of them. The data contain 20,000 to 25,000 clones, about 94% of them singletons. Findings and limits, study-wide: Only TCRbeta was sequenced; 36.6% of shared healthy Treg sequences appeared in Tconv.

The V call is TRBV4-2, the J call TRBJ1-4, with 10 bases lining up with TRBD1. The sample comprised Tregs sorted from PBMCs. This TCR was recovered from a human donor with AIRE deficiency. CDR3 DNA sequence: TGTGCCAGCAGCCAAGACGTGGGACAGGGGAATGAAAAACTGTTTTTT. It yields the protein CASSQDVGQGNEKLFF.